This note documents a single TCR beta chain sequence. Which antigen it targets is not known. Read coverage stops 3 residues before the CDR3 terminus; the germline J gene supplies the remainder. The time point label corresponds to: blood sample drawn before combined kidney and bone marrow transplant. Unstimulated Tregs (CD4+CD25+CD127-), CD4+ non-Tregs (CD4+CD25-), CD4 and CD8 cells were FACS-sorted from thawed PBMCs. The patients were a handful of recipients of combined kidney and bone marrow transplants from the ITN036ST trial, and samples were available only for these trial subjects. Healthy control blood was processed by Ficoll density gradient to PBMCs and cryopreserved; patient PBMCs were collected before and after transplant. This sample stems from a study of Tregs in tolerant kidney transplant recipients (dated by TCRdb to about 2019). At the level of the whole study: Related donors were used in the transplants with nonmyeloablative bone marrow transplantation, and mixed chimerism was transient in the human trials. TCRbeta sequencing was used in the study to identify donor-specific regulatory T cells before combined kidney and bone marrow transplantation, and the identified cells were then tracked after transplant. Overall study results and their limits: Biological reproducibility was not examined directly, but technical replication error appeared to be minimal. Expanding Tregs with activated donor B cells appeared to identify the most biologically relevant and donor-specific TCRbeta repertoire. In tolerant patients, donor-specific Tregs expanded more than Tregs overall, which suggests antigen-driven rather than nonspecific expansion. Because only a small number of patients were included, the study had limitations, and the results will need to be validated in larger populations as well as under other immunosuppression protocols. Because the PCR primers were changed over time for some patients, nucleotide-level comparison could not be performed across the samples from those patients.

For TCRbeta CDR3 sequencing, genomic DNA was extracted from sorted cells using the QIAGEN DNeasy Blood and Tissue Kit. High-throughput TCRbeta CDR3 sequencing, including PCR amplification with bias correction and internal controls, was performed commercially through immunoSEQ. On the study's bioinformatics: A unique productive TCRbeta sequence was defined by the CDR3 nucleotide sequence when primers matched, and otherwise by the CDR3 amino acid sequence together with the Vbeta and Jbeta genes. As a correction for sorting error, sequences shared between sorted populations at a frequency ratio of 2:1 or less were discarded, and the remaining shared sequences were assigned to the higher population. Sequences were defined as donor-reactive when expanded at least 5-fold in CFSE-low cells versus unstimulated cells and present at a frequency of at least 0.01% in CFSE-low cells. Repertoire divergence was quantified by Jensen-Shannon divergence using the top 100 TCRbeta sequences ranked by frequency. When a sample had multiple sequencing runs, each run was corrected for sorting error separately and the runs were then pooled. TCRdb carries this immuneACCESS record with in-frame sequences only. Its versions omit some clonotypes, under half of them owing to an unresolved V gene in the studies checked, with the rest unexplained. The V and J calls and clone size come from that table; D and trimming were worked out from the DNA. The table for this sample records under 40,000 clones. Approximately 14% of the sample rests with the top ten.

The CDR3 sequence holds 14 residues, the cysteine and phenylalanine included. The 33 bases shown cover part of the CDR3, and their frame starts at base 1. The germline V gene (reference sequence) gives CDR1 as SGHNT and CDR2 as YYREEE. The germline V end is reduced by 3 bases and the J end by 6 bases; junction bases left unmatched: 4. The chain joins TRBV5-4 to TRBJ2-7, with 12 central nucleotides matching TRBD1. This TCR came from a human donor who received a combined kidney and bone marrow transplant. This material consisted of CD8+ T cells from blood, taken before the transplant. CDR3 DNA, as far as it was read: TGTGCCAGCAGCTCGGGACAGGGGGCTGTCGAG. It translates to CASSSGQGAVE. The whole CDR3 protein reads CASSSGQGAVEQYF. With all but the CDR3 taken from the reference TRBV5-4 and TRBJ2-7 genes, the full variable domain is: ETGVTQSPTHLIKTRGQQVTLRCSSQSGHNTVSWYQQALGQGPQFIFQYYREEENGRGNFPPRFSGLQFPNYSSELNVNALELDDSALYLCASSSGQGAVEQYFGPGTRLTVT.